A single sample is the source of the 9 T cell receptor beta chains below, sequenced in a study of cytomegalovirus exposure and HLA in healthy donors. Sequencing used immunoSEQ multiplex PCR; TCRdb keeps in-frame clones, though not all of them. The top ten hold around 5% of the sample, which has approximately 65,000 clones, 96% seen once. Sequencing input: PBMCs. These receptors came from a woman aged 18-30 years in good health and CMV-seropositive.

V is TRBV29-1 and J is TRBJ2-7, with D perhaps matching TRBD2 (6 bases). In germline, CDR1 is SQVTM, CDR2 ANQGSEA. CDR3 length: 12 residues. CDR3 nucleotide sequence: TGCAGTGGCGGTGTGACTAGCTACGAGCAGTACTTC. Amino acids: CSGGVTSYEQYF.

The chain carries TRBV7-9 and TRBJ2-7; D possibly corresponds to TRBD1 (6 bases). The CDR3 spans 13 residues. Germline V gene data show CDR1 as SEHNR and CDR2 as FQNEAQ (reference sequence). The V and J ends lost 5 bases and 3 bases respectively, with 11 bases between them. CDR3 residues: CASSPPRGYEQYF. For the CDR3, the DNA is TGTGCCAGCAGCCCCCCCAGGGGCTACGAGCAGTACTTC.

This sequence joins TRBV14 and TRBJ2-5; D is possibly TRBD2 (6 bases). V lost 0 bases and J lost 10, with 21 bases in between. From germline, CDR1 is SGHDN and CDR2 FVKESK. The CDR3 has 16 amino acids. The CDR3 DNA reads TGTGCCAGCAGCCAAGACGTCCCGACCGGATGGGAGGTCCAGTACTTC. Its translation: CASSQDVPTGWEVQYF.

For the CDR3, the DNA is TGCGCCAGCAGCTTGGAGGTTAGCGGGAGGGCCAGGAATGAGCAGTTCTTC. This translates into CASSLEVSGRARNEQFF. The V and J genes are TRBV5-1 and TRBJ2-1, with 11 nucleotides matching TRBD2. Germline CDR1 is SGHRS and CDR2 is YFSETQ. The junction had 9 bases not matched to a gene; V was cut back by 0 bases and J by 7 bases. This CDR3 region has 17 residues.

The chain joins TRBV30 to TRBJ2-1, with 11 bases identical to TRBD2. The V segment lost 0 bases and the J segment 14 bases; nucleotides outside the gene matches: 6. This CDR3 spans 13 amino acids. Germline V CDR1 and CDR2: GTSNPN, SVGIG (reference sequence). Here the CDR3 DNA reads TGTGCCTGGAGTGTACTAGGGACTAGCGGAAAGTTCTTC. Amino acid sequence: CAWSVLGTSGKFF.

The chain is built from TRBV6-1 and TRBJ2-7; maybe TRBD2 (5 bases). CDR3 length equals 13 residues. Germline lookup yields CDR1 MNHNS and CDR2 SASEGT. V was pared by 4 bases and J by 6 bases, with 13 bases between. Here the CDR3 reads CASSAGMRVEQYF. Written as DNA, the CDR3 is TGTGCCAGCAGTGCGGGAATGCGAGTCGAGCAGTACTTC.

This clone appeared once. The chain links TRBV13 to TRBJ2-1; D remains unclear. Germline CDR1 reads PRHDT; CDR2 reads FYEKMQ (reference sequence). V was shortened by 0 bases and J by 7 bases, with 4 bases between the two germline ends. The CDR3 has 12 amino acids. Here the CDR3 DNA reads TGTGCCAGCAGCTTAGGGGCAAATGAGCAGTTCTTC. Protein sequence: CASSLGANEQFF.

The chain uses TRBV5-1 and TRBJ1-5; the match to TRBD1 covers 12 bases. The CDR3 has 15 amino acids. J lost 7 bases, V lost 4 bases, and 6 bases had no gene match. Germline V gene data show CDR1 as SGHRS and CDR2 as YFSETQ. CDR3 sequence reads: CASSPSGTGGQPQHF. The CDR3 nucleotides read TGCGCCAGCAGCCCTTCCGGGACAGGGGGCCAGCCCCAGCATTTT. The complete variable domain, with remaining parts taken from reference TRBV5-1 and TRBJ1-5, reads KAGVTQTPRYLIKTRGQQVTLSCSPISGHRSVSWYQQTPGQGLQFLFEYFSETQRNKGNFPGRFSGRQFSNSRSEMNVSTLELGDSALYLCASSPSGTGGQPQHFGDGTRLSIL.

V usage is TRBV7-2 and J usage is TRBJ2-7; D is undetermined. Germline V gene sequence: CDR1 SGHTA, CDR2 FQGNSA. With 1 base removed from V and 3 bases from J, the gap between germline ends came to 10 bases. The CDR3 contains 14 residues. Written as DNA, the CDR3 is TGTGCCAGCAGCTTAGAGGCCGGGTACTACGAGCAGTACTTC. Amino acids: CASSLEAGYYEQYF.